The 31 T cell receptor beta chains listed next were all sequenced from one sample in a study of T cell responses to AZD1222 COVID-19 vaccine. The table came from immunoSEQ multiplex PCR; TCRdb's copy has only in-frame clones and leaves some out. The sample shows roughly 92,000 clones, roughly 91% of them seen only once. Sequenced here: peripheral blood, sampled 28 days after the second AZD1222 dose. The source of these receptors is an adult who received the AZD1222 COVID-19 vaccine.

This chain uses TRBV9 with TRBJ1-6, with 9 bases matching TRBD1. This CDR3 comprises 15 residues. Per the germline V gene, CDR1 is SGDLS and CDR2 is YYNGEE. V dropped 4 bases and J dropped 9; count of bases not matched to a gene: 8. CDR3 residues: CASSRYGTGFSPLHF. The CDR3 DNA follows: TGTGCCAGCAGCCGATACGGGACAGGGTTTTCACCCCTCCACTTT.

The V and J genes are TRBV28 and TRBJ2-7; 9 bases are shared with TRBD1. CDR1 and CDR2 from the germline V gene are MDHEN and SYDVKM. The V gene end was trimmed by 7 bases and the J gene end by 2 bases; junction bases not matched to a gene: 15. This CDR3 contains 17 residues. CDR3 coding DNA: TGTGCCAGCACCGTACTGGCCGGACAGGGGTCGACCTACGAGCAGTACTTC. Translation: CASTVLAGQGSTYEQYF.

The table lists this clone with a count of one. V gene TRBV6-5 combines with J gene TRBJ2-1; TRBD2 is a possible D gene (5 bases). Trimming left V 2 bases short and J 7 bases short, with 9 bases between. CDR1 and CDR2 (germline): MNHEY, SVGAGI. The length of the CDR3 is 13 residues. Here the CDR3 DNA reads TGTGCCAGCAGTTACCTCCGGAGGAATGAGCAGTTCTTC. It translates to CASSYLRRNEQFF.

The chain combines TRBV6-5 with TRBJ1-6, with a possible D match to TRBD1 (6 bases). There are 16 residues in the CDR3. V was shortened by 2 bases and J by 6 bases, with 14 bases between the two germline ends. The germline CDR1 and CDR2 sequences are MNHEY and SVGAGI. The CDR3 region has the DNA TGTGCCAGCAGTTACAAGGCTCGCAGGGGTAATTCACCCCTCCACTTT. It translates to CASSYKARRGNSPLHF.

The V call is TRBV9, the J call TRBJ1-1; 7 bases align to TRBD1. The V and J ends lost 0 bases and 0 bases, in that order; junction bases with no gene match: 5. The germline CDR1 and CDR2 sequences are SGDLS and YYNGEE. This CDR3 has 16 amino acids. The chain's CDR3 is CASSVGRGPVNTEAFF. As DNA, the CDR3 is TGTGCCAGCAGCGTAGGGAGGGGGCCGGTGAACACTGAAGCTTTCTTT.

The chain has TRBV10-2 and TRBJ1-1; D is undetermined. The CDR3 spans 14 residues. In germline, CDR1 is WSHSY, CDR2 SAAADI. V was clipped by 5 bases and J by 5 bases, with 15 bases between them. CDR3 protein: CASSRSGRRTEAFF. CDR3 nucleotide sequence: TGCGCCAGCAGTAGGTCAGGAAGGCGGACTGAAGCTTTCTTT.

The chain links TRBV7-3 to TRBJ2-1; 10 bases fit TRBD2. Germline trimming cut 5 bases from V and 4 bases from J; bases unmatched to any gene: 5. Germline V CDR1 and CDR2: SGHTA, FQGTGA. This CDR3 comprises 15 residues. CDR3 residues: CASSQAGGKYNEQFF. DNA of the CDR3: TGTGCCAGCAGCCAAGCGGGGGGGAAATACAATGAGCAGTTCTTC.

The V and J genes are TRBV9 and TRBJ2-1; tentative D call: TRBD1 (5 bases). This CDR3 has 12 residues. Trimming removed 4 bases from V and 10 bases from J, with 12 bases in between. Germline-derived CDR1 and CDR2 are SGDLS and YYNGEE. The CDR3 loop reads CASSLQGTEQFF. The CDR3 DNA reads as TGTGCCAGCAGCCTCCAGGGTACGGAGCAGTTCTTC.

The chain has TRBV9 and TRBJ2-5; the D gene is possibly TRBD1 (5 bases). V was trimmed by 5 bases and J by 5 bases, leaving 16 bases between them. From germline, CDR1 is SGDLS and CDR2 YYNGEE. The CDR3 loop spans 14 amino acids. CDR3 DNA sequence: TGTGCCAGCAGTCGACAGAGTGATGGGGAGACCCAGTACTTC. Translation: CASSRQSDGETQYF. Full variable domain (missing parts from reference TRBV9 and TRBJ2-5): DSGVTQTPKHLITATGQRVTLRCSPRSGDLSVYWYQQSLDQGLQFLIQYYNGEERAKGNILERFSAQQFPDLHSELNLSSLELGDSALYFCASSRQSDGETQYFGPGTRLLVL.

V is TRBV19 and J is TRBJ2-2, with 10 nucleotides matching TRBD2. Trimming cost V 8 bases and J 4 bases; bases outside gene matches: 7. Germline V lookup: CDR1 LNHDA, CDR2 SQIVND (reference sequence). The length of the CDR3 is 15 residues. CDR3 region: CASRLTSGATGELFF. The CDR3 nucleotides read TGTGCCAGTCGTCTTACTAGCGGGGCCACCGGGGAGCTGTTTTTT.

V usage is TRBV7-9 and J usage is TRBJ1-6; D might be TRBD1 (6 bases). V lost 3 bases and J 5 bases, leaving 8 bases between the germline ends. This CDR3 has 14 amino acids. Germline CDR1 is SEHNR and CDR2 is FQNEAQ (reference sequence). The CDR3 sequence is CASSLTGDNSPLHF. The CDR3 DNA reads TGTGCCAGCAGCTTGACAGGAGATAATTCACCCCTCCACTTT.

The rearrangement uses TRBV7-9 and TRBJ1-1; D unresolved. Germline-derived CDR1 and CDR2 are SEHNR and FQNEAQ (reference sequence). The CDR3 totals 12 residues. V lost 3 bases and J 5 bases, leaving 7 bases between the germline ends. CDR3 amino acids: CASSFGETEAFF. The CDR3 nucleotides read TGTGCCAGCAGCTTTGGGGAGACTGAAGCTTTCTTT.

The chain uses TRBV6-6 and TRBJ1-4; 9 nucleotides line up with TRBD1. From germline, CDR1 is MNHNY and CDR2 SVGAGI (reference sequence). V lost 8 bases and J lost 7; bases outside the gene matches: 11. CDR3 length equals 15 residues. This CDR3 is CASATTGGVGEKLFF. As DNA, the CDR3 is TGTGCCAGCGCCACCACAGGGGGCGTTGGTGAAAAACTGTTTTTT.

The chain carries TRBV6-5 and TRBJ1-3; D is unclear. Germline-derived CDR1 and CDR2 are MNHEY and SVGAGI. The CDR3 runs to 11 residues. The V end lost 4 bases, the J end lost 9 bases, and 7 bases lay between the germline ends. The DNA of the CDR3 is TGTGCCAGCAGTTTCGGACGCACCATATATTTT. This sequence encodes CASSFGRTIYF.

This chain connects TRBV7-8 to TRBJ1-5; no clear D gene. V was cut by 5 bases and J by 3 bases, with 8 bases left in between. This CDR3 is 13 amino acids long. The germline V gene encodes CDR1 SGHVS and CDR2 FQNEAQ. CDR3 region: CASSRRDNQPQHF. Written as DNA, the CDR3 is TGTGCCAGCAGCCGCCGCGACAATCAGCCCCAGCATTTT.

V and J are TRBV7-9 and TRBJ1-4; D uncertain. The CDR3 totals 15 residues. Per the germline V gene, CDR1 is SEHNR and CDR2 is FQNEAQ (reference sequence). Trimming removed 8 bases from V and 4 bases from J, with 17 bases in between. The CDR3: CASSLFGQINEKLFF. The CDR3 DNA follows: TGTGCCAGCTCCCTCTTTGGGCAGATTAATGAAAAACTGTTTTTT.

The genes are TRBV6-4 and TRBJ1-2; TRBD1 matches 9 bases. The V gene's germline CDR1 is MRHNA and CDR2 SNTAGT. The CDR3 contains 15 residues. With 0 bases clipped from V and 6 bases from J, the junction kept 5 bases outside the gene matches. The CDR3 DNA reads as TGTGCCAGCAGTGACTCGACAGGGGGGATGGATGGCTACACCTTC. Amino acid sequence: CASSDSTGGMDGYTF.

The V call is TRBV5-1, the J call TRBJ1-2; tentatively, D is TRBD1 (6 bases). Germline V CDR1 and CDR2: SGHRS, YFSETQ. V lost 0 bases and J lost 3, with 12 bases in between. The CDR3 is 15 amino acids. The CDR3 DNA follows: TGCGCCAGCAGCTTGGGCGTAGGGACACACTATGGCTACACCTTC. Translated, it gives CASSLGVGTHYGYTF.

The V call is TRBV19, the J call TRBJ1-3; D gene unclear. CDR3 length equals 15 residues. V lost 5 bases, J lost 0 bases, and 11 bases lay in between. CDR1 and CDR2 (germline): LNHDA, SQIVND (reference sequence). For the CDR3, the DNA is TGTGCCAGTAGTCCGCAGCGGAGCTCTGGAAACACCATATATTTT. Translating it yields CASSPQRSSGNTIYF.

This chain connects TRBV18 to TRBJ2-3; 9 nucleotides align to TRBD2. The CDR3 covers 17 residues. CDR1 KGHSH and CDR2 LQKENI come from the germline V gene. V shed 3 bases and J 5 bases; nucleotides not matched to a gene: 12. This chain's CDR3 is CASSPPAGGPKGDTQYF. The DNA of the CDR3 is TGTGCCAGCTCACCCCCTGCGGGGGGGCCAAAAGGAGATACGCAGTATTTT.

CDR3 loop: CASYASRSNTEAFF. The CDR3 bases are TGTGCCAGCTACGCCTCGCGGTCGAACACTGAAGCTTTCTTT. The chain uses TRBV7-9 and TRBJ1-1; no definite D call. Germline loops: CDR1 SEHNR, CDR2 FQNEAQ (reference sequence). This CDR3 region has 14 residues. V lost 8 bases and J 1 base, leaving 14 bases between the germline ends.

The V and J genes are TRBV6-5 and TRBJ2-3; D may be TRBD1 (6 bases). Germline values: CDR1 MNHEY, CDR2 SVGAGI. V lost 2 bases to trimming and J lost 2 bases, with 11 bases between them. The CDR3 loop spans 15 amino acids. The DNA for the CDR3 is TGTGCCAGCAGTTACGGGATGGGGGCCACAGATACGCAGTATTTT. Its translation: CASSYGMGATDTQYF.

The chain combines TRBV10-3 with TRBJ1-6; maybe TRBD1 (6 bases). Germline V gene data show CDR1 as ENHRY and CDR2 as SYGVKD. The CDR3 runs to 19 residues. Trimming removed 3 bases from V and 0 bases from J, with 18 bases in between. The CDR3 coding sequence is TGTGCCATCAGTGACCAAGGACAGTCATATCGCTCCTATAATTCACCCCTCCACTTT. Residues: CAISDQGQSYRSYNSPLHF.

J is TRBJ2-3 and V is TRBV5-1; a possible D gene is TRBD1 (7 bases). V shed 0 bases and J shed 0 bases, with 11 bases lying between them. This CDR3 comprises 16 residues. CDR1 is SGHRS and CDR2 is YFSETQ in the germline V gene. Written as DNA, the CDR3 is TGCGCCAGCAGCTTGGTACAGGGGACTAGCACAGATACGCAGTATTTT. It is translated as CASSLVQGTSTDTQYF.

V and J are TRBV6-1 and TRBJ2-5; D may match TRBD1 or TRBD2 (5 bases each). The CDR3 extends over 15 amino acids. Trimming stripped 2 bases from V and 5 bases from J, with 15 bases between. Germline CDR1 is MNHNS and CDR2 is SASEGT. The CDR3 loop reads CASSESGTARETQYF. CDR3 nucleotide sequence: TGTGCCAGCAGTGAATCCGGGACGGCCCGGGAGACCCAGTACTTC.

The rearrangement uses TRBV5-4 and TRBJ2-4, with TRBD1 as a possible D gene (5 bases). Germline-derived CDR1 and CDR2 are SGHNT and YYREEE (reference sequence). CDR3 length: 13 amino acids. V lost 5 bases, J lost 5 bases, and 11 bases lay in between. The CDR3 DNA sequence: TGTGCCAGCAGTTTTCCAGGGCAAAACATTCAGTACTTC. Its protein is CASSFPGQNIQYF.

The chain uses TRBV7-3 and TRBJ2-2; D is tentatively TRBD1 or TRBD2 (6 bases each). CDR3 size: 17 residues. CDR1 SGHTA and CDR2 FQGTGA come from the germline V gene. V lost 5 bases and J 0 bases, leaving 16 bases between the germline ends. In nucleotides, the CDR3 is TGTGCCAGCAGCGCTGGGGGAGGACAGACGAACACCGGGGAGCTGTTTTTT. Amino acids: CASSAGGGQTNTGELFF.

The chain has TRBV18 and TRBJ2-5; D not certain. CDR1 is KGHSH and CDR2 is LQKENI in the germline V gene. V was cut by 0 bases and J by 0 bases, with 8 bases left in between. The CDR3 covers 15 residues. Here the CDR3 reads CASSPPSLYQETQYF. For the CDR3, the DNA is TGTGCCAGCTCACCACCGAGCTTGTACCAAGAGACCCAGTACTTC.

Remarks on this clone: The junction and the germline gene differ at one end; a read error may be behind it. V is TRBV19 and J is TRBJ1-1; the D gene is possibly TRBD1 (5 bases). CDR1 and CDR2 (germline): LNHDA, SQIVND (reference sequence). CDR3 length: 13 residues. CDR3 amino acids: CASSIGTGSEAFF. The DNA of the CDR3 is TGTGCCAGTAGCATAGGTACAGGCTCTGAAGCTTTCTTT.

V is TRBV12-3 or TRBV12-4 and J is TRBJ1-1, with D possibly being TRBD1 (6 bases). This CDR3 is 13 amino acids long. V shed 6 bases and J shed 1 base, with 9 bases lying between them. The CDR3 DNA reads as TGTGCCAGCAGAACACAGGGGAACACTGAAGCTTTCTTT. Protein product: CASRTQGNTEAFF.

The chain employs TRBV19 and TRBJ1-5, with a possible D match to TRBD1 (5 bases). CDR3 length equals 16 residues. V was shortened by 3 bases and J by 2 bases, with 14 bases between the two germline ends. CDR1 and CDR2 from the germline V gene are LNHDA and SQIVND (reference sequence). The CDR3 loop is CASSIGGWKGNQPQHF. CDR3 coding DNA: TGTGCCAGTAGTATTGGGGGGTGGAAAGGCAATCAGCCCCAGCATTTT.